The 8 T cell receptor beta chains given below trace back to one sample, sequenced in a study of shared clonotypes between healthy human individuals. Repertoires were generated with immunoSEQ multiplex PCR, while TCRdb's copy carries only in-frame clones and drops some. The table includes about 2.3 million clones, approximately 95% detected once. The sample consisted of naive CD4+ T cells from PBMCs. Subset described: CD45RA+ positively selected. These receptors all come from a man between 18 and 29 years old in good health. Some clones in this sample may be carry-over from other donors' samples.

In DNA form, the CDR3 reads TGTGCCAGCAGTTTAAAGTCAGGGGGCCGTGACGAGCAGTACTTC. Its protein is CASSLKSGGRDEQYF. The chain employs TRBV27 and TRBJ2-7; 8 nucleotides match TRBD1. The CDR3 runs 15 residues. V lost 2 bases to trimming and J lost 5 bases; unmatched junction nucleotides: 8. Germline V gene data show CDR1 as MNHEY and CDR2 as SMNVEV (reference sequence).

V usage is TRBV2 and J usage is TRBJ1-1, with 9 bases matching TRBD1. CDR1 SNHLY and CDR2 FYNNEI come from the germline V gene. The trim removed 6 bases at V and 6 bases at J, leaving 8 bases unmatched. The CDR3 is 14 residues long. The CDR3 region is CASSRRTGVPEAFF. As DNA, the CDR3 is TGTGCCAGCAGCCGCCGGACAGGGGTACCTGAAGCTTTCTTT. The variable domain in full, with the rest retrieved from reference TRBV2 and TRBJ1-1, is EPEVTQTPSHQVTQMGQEVILRCVPISNHLYFYWYRQILGQKVEFLVSFYNNEISEKSEIFDDQFSVERPDGSNFTLKIRSTKLEDSAMYFCASSRRTGVPEAFFGQGTRLTVV.

The rearrangement links TRBV7-3 to TRBJ1-1; 12 positions match TRBD1. The CDR3 totals 18 residues. In germline, CDR1 is SGHTA, CDR2 FQGTGA. Unmatched junction bases numbered 14, after V lost 5 bases and J lost 4 bases. The CDR3 loop reads CASSLLPPGQGAGTEAFF. Here the CDR3 DNA reads TGTGCCAGCAGCCTGCTACCGCCGGGACAGGGGGCGGGCACTGAAGCTTTCTTT.

The J gene is TRBJ1-5, the V gene TRBV7-8; D gene ambiguous. Germline-derived CDR1 and CDR2 are SGHVS and FQNEAQ. The CDR3 length is 14 residues. Between the trimmed V and J ends, which lost 5 bases and 9 bases, there was a span of 17 bases. This chain's CDR3 is CASSPSTAFSPQHF. The CDR3 DNA reads as TGTGCCAGCAGCCCATCCACGGCGTTCTCGCCCCAGCATTTT.

The V and J genes are TRBV6-5 and TRBJ1-4, with 7 bases that match TRBD1. The CDR3 is made up of 15 amino acids. V dropped 2 bases and J dropped 7; count of bases not matched to a gene: 7. The V gene's germline CDR1 is MNHEY and CDR2 SVGAGI. The CDR3 reads CASSYGLYRGEKLFF. CDR3 nucleotide sequence: TGTGCCAGCAGTTACGGATTATACAGGGGTGAAAAACTGTTTTTT.

J is TRBJ2-3 and V is TRBV7-3; TRBD2 is a possible D gene (7 bases). Germline lookup yields CDR1 SGHTA and CDR2 FQGTGA. Trimming left V 0 bases short and J 5 bases short, with 21 bases between. The CDR3 has 18 residues. The CDR3 bases are TGTGCCAGCAGCTTAACCGGGTCAGGGGAGGGCCCCAAAGATACGCAGTATTTT. As protein: CASSLTGSGEGPKDTQYF.

The chain employs TRBV28 and TRBJ1-2; a possible D gene is TRBD1 (5 bases). V lost 1 base and J lost 6, with 12 bases in between. Germline V lookup: CDR1 MDHEN, CDR2 SYDVKM. The CDR3 contains 14 residues. CDR3 region: CASSLLQGFHGYTF. In DNA form, the CDR3 reads TGTGCCAGCAGTTTATTGCAGGGTTTTCATGGCTACACCTTC.

The chain carries TRBV6-4 and TRBJ2-3; the D gene is possibly TRBD2 (6 bases). V lost 2 bases and J 9 bases, leaving 12 bases between the germline ends. Germline CDR1 MRHNA, CDR2 SNTAGT. The CDR3 has 13 amino acids. CDR3 loop: CASSDGSGLTQYF. The CDR3 coding sequence is TGTGCCAGCAGTGACGGTAGCGGTTTAACGCAGTATTTT.